This TCR beta chain emerged from a study of CD8 T cells in ankylosing spondylitis (dated by TCRdb to between 2016 and 2019). Some background on the complete study: T cell receptor beta repertoires were profiled in healthy donors and ankylosing spondylitis patients so that disease-linked TCR variants could be found. The whole study cohort included roughly 110 healthy donors and 25 ankylosing spondylitis patients. Peripheral blood samples were taken, and synovial fluid was additionally collected from ankylosing spondylitis patients.

Sequencing relied on an Illumina HiSeq 2500. Quantitative 5'-RACE with molecular barcodes was the method used to prepare the TCR beta libraries. The study's own analysis went as follows. To identify disease-linked TCR variants, a new computational method was used, one built on a probabilistic model of VDJ rearrangement. The raw public reads went through TCRdb reprocessing: fastp at Q25, MiXCR clone calling, in-frame beta chains kept. Rows matching on CDR3 protein sequence are summarized as one entry with the most common DNA and genes. These V and J calls are TCRdb output, not the study's own analysis. The sample table shows under 950,000 distinct CDR3 sequences, and roughly 19% are seen once. Under 20% of the sample rests with the top ten. Results and caveats for the whole study, not just this receptor: The disease-linked clones were reported to be significantly enriched in matched synovial fluid samples from ankylosing spondylitis patients. Some of the motif variants had been reported before in the synovial fluid and blood of reactive arthritis patients, a finding that suggests common disease-initiation mechanisms. A TCR beta motif made up of fewer than 10 highly homologous amino acid variants appeared to be characteristic of blood from ankylosing spondylitis patients. The disease-linked clones had a CD8+ phenotype and were found at relatively low frequencies in peripheral blood.

Unmatched junction bases come to 10, with V trimmed by 8 bases and J by 1 base. The germline V gene sets CDR1 to MDHEN and CDR2 to SYDVKM. The CDR3 runs 15 residues from the cysteine to the phenylalanine. Only the CDR3 DNA stays, 45 bases, in frame from base 1. There are a few counts of this clonotype. Its antigen is currently not known. Within one base of it there is no much larger clone, and no base qualities were kept. The V and J segments used are TRBV28 and TRBJ1-1; the junction holds 7 bases that match TRBD1. This clonotype was sampled from a male donor with ankylosing spondylitis. The specimen was blood, either unsorted or a sorted T cell fraction (not recorded which). The DNA reads TGTGCCAGCCCATCCCCACAGGGGACGAACACTGAAGCTTTCTTT. Translation gives CASPSPQGTNTEAFF.